The subject of this entry is one TCR beta chain. The length of the CDR3 is 15 residues. Germline loops: CDR1 GTSNPN, CDR2 SVGIG (reference sequence). V was cut by 1 base and J by 3 bases, with 16 bases left in between. This specimen comes from a study of T cell responses to AZD1222 COVID-19 vaccine. Measured with immunoSEQ multiplex PCR; TCRdb has only the in-frame clones, and not every one. The sample contains around 120,000 clones, approximately 85% of which appear only once. Sequences were derived from peripheral blood, sampled on day 0 of MenACWY control vaccination. V usage is TRBV30 and J usage is TRBJ2-7; TRBD2 might be the D (6 bases). This receptor was taken from an adult in good health. The CDR3 bases are TGTGCCTGGAGTGACGCGGGAATATTGGGCTACGAGCAGTACTTC. Its protein product is CAWSDAGILGYEQYF.